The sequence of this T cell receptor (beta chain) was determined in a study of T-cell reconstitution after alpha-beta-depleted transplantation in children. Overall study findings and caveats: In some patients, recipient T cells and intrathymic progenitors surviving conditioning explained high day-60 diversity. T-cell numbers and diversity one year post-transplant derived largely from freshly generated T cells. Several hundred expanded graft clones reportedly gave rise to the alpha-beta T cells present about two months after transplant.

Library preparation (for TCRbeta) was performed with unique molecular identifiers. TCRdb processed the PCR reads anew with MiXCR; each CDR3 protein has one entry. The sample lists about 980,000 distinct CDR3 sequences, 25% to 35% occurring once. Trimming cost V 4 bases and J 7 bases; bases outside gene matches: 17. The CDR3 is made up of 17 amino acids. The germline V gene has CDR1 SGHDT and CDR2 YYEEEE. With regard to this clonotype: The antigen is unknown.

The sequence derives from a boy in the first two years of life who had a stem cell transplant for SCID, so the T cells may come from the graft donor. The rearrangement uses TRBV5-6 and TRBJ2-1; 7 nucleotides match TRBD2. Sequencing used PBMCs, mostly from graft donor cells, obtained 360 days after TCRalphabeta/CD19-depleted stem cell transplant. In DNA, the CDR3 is TGTGCCAGCAGCCTCATCCCTGCGGGGGATCCACGTAATGAGCAGTTCTTC. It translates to CASSLIPAGDPRNEQFF.